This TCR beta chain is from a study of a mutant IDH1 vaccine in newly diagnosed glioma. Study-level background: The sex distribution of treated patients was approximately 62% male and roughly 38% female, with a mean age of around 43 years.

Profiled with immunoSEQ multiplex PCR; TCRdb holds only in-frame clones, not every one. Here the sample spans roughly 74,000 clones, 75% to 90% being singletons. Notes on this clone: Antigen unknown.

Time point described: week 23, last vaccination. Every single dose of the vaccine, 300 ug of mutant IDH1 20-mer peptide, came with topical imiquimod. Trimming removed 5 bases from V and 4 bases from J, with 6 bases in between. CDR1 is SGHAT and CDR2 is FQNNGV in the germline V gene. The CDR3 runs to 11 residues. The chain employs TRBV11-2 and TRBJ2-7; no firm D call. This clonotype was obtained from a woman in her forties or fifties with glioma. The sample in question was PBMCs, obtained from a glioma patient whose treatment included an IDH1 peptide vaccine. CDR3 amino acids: CASSPQYEQYF. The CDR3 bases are TGTGCCAGCAGCCCGCAGTACGAGCAGTACTTC.